One sample yielded the 27 T cell receptor beta chains listed below, sequenced in a study of blood T cell repertoires in COVID-19. Profiling relied on immunoSEQ multiplex PCR, and the TCRdb table lists in-frame clones only, not all of them. The sample carries about 280,000 clones, under 90% recorded once. The sample comprised peripheral blood. The receptors come from a woman aged 40 to 50 who had recovered from COVID-19.

This sequence joins TRBV30 and TRBJ2-2; TRBD2 matches 7 bases. V dropped 5 bases and J dropped 6; count of bases not matched to a gene: 9. This CDR3 is built from 14 residues. Germline loops: CDR1 GTSNPN, CDR2 SVGIG (reference sequence). CDR3 sequence reads: CAWGGGVRAGELFF. The DNA for the CDR3 is TGTGCCTGGGGGGGAGGGGTACGCGCCGGGGAGCTGTTTTTT.

The chain recombines TRBV27 with TRBJ1-2; D perhaps matches TRBD1 (5 bases). The V gene lost 11 bases and the J gene lost 2 bases, with 15 bases spanning the gap. The CDR3 runs to 13 residues. Germline lookup yields CDR1 MNHEY and CDR2 SMNVEV (reference sequence). CDR3 amino acids: CARKAGKNYGYTF. For the CDR3, the DNA is TGTGCCCGTAAGGCAGGGAAAAACTATGGCTACACCTTC.

The chain uses TRBV11-3 and TRBJ1-1; D possibly corresponds to TRBD1 (5 bases). This CDR3 has 14 residues. The V gene's germline CDR1 is SGHNT and CDR2 YENEEA. V gave up 6 bases and J gave up 0 bases, with 11 bases separating them. DNA for the CDR3: TGTGCCAGCAGACCGGCAGGGATGAACACTGAAGCTTTCTTT. This codes for CASRPAGMNTEAFF.

The chain links TRBV7-3 to TRBJ2-1; TRBD2 agrees at 7 bases. J lost 5 bases, V lost 2 bases, and 12 bases had no gene match. Germline CDR1 is SGHTA and CDR2 is FQGTGA. The CDR3 has 17 residues. CDR3 coding DNA: TGTGCCAGCAGCTTAGGAGATCCCGGGACTATAGACAATGAGCAGTTCTTC. Its protein product is CASSLGDPGTIDNEQFF.

The rearrangement joins TRBV7-6 to TRBJ2-2; 8 nucleotides agree with TRBD2. Trimming removed 0 bases from V and 5 bases from J; junction bases left unmatched: 5. CDR3 length: 16 amino acids. Germline-derived CDR1 and CDR2 are SGHVS and FNYEAQ. CDR3 in amino acids: CASSLAGTRGTGELFF. The DNA of the CDR3 is TGTGCCAGCAGCTTAGCTGGGACTAGGGGGACCGGGGAGCTGTTTTTT. Filled out from reference TRBV7-6 and TRBJ2-2, the complete variable domain reads GAGVSQSPRYKVTKRGQDVALRCDPISGHVSLYWYRQALGQGPEFLTYFNYEAQQDKSGLPNDRFSAERPEGSISTLTIQRTEQRDSAMYRCASSLAGTRGTGELFFGEGSRLTVL.

The V gene is TRBV9, the J gene TRBJ2-5; TRBD2 aligns across 7 bases. V lost 4 bases to trimming and J lost 5 bases; unmatched junction nucleotides: 8. Germline CDR1 SGDLS, CDR2 YYNGEE. The CDR3 spans 14 residues. CDR3 coding DNA: TGTGCCAGCAGCTCCAGACTAGCCGGGGAGACCCAGTACTTC. The encoded protein is CASSSRLAGETQYF. Full variable domain (outside the CDR3, taken from reference TRBV9 and TRBJ2-5): DSGVTQTPKHLITATGQRVTLRCSPRSGDLSVYWYQQSLDQGLQFLIQYYNGEERAKGNILERFSAQQFPDLHSELNLSSLELGDSALYFCASSSRLAGETQYFGPGTRLLVL.

The gene calls are TRBV7-2 and TRBJ2-1; D is perhaps TRBD1 (5 bases). Per germline, CDR1 SGHTA and CDR2 FQGNSA. The CDR3 sequence is 16 residues long. V was pared by 4 bases and J by 3 bases, with 16 bases between. This CDR3 reads CASSYGQNYLYNEQFF. CDR3 DNA: TGTGCCAGCAGCTACGGACAAAATTATCTCTACAATGAGCAGTTCTTC.

The count of this clone is one. The rearrangement joins TRBV10-3 to TRBJ1-3; tentatively, D is TRBD1 (6 bases). The CDR3 has 15 amino acids. Per germline, CDR1 ENHRY and CDR2 SYGVKD. Trimming shortened V by 6 bases and J by 1 base, and 13 bases separated the two germline ends. The CDR3 loop is CAISPGDPSGNTIYF. Written as DNA, the CDR3 is TGTGCCATCAGCCCAGGGGATCCTTCTGGAAACACCATATATTTT.

The chain employs TRBV19 and TRBJ1-1, with 10 bases fitting TRBD1. The CDR3 is 14 amino acids. Germline V CDR1 and CDR2: LNHDA, SQIVND (reference sequence). V lost 4 bases, J lost 3 bases, and 2 bases stayed unmatched. In nucleotides, the CDR3 is TGTGCCAGTAGTACCGGGACAGGGGACACTGAAGCTTTCTTT. This sequence encodes CASSTGTGDTEAFF.

V gene TRBV7-9 combines with J gene TRBJ2-1; 10 bases map to TRBD2. Germline V gene data show CDR1 as SEHNR and CDR2 as FQNEAQ (reference sequence). The length of the CDR3 is 16 residues. The junction had 11 bases not matched to a gene; V was cut back by 5 bases and J by 7 bases. CDR3 sequence reads: CASSENAGLAINEQFF. The CDR3 coding sequence is TGTGCCAGCAGCGAGAACGCGGGACTAGCGATAAATGAGCAGTTCTTC.

The gene calls are TRBV5-4 and TRBJ2-1, with 12 bases aligning to TRBD2. CDR1 and CDR2 from the germline V gene are SGHNT and YYREEE (reference sequence). The J segment lost 6 bases and the V segment lost 4 bases, leaving 2 bases of the junction unmatched. The CDR3 totals 14 residues. The CDR3 DNA is TGTGCCAGCAGCGGGGGACTAGCGGGCAATGAGCAGTTCTTC. It translates to CASSGGLAGNEQFF.

This chain joins TRBV30 and TRBJ1-3; 7 nucleotides match TRBD1. Germline V lookup: CDR1 GTSNPN, CDR2 SVGIG (reference sequence). The CDR3 has 16 residues. V shed 4 bases, J shed 0 bases, and the junction held 9 bases outside the gene matches. The CDR3 region is CAWNLDRTNSGNTIYF. The DNA of the CDR3 is TGTGCCTGGAACCTGGACAGGACCAACTCTGGAAACACCATATATTTT.

V is TRBV24-1 and J is TRBJ2-7; D is undetermined. The CDR3 has 13 amino acids. Germline CDR1 is KGHDR and CDR2 is SFDVKD. The V end lost 6 bases, the J end lost 0 bases, and 8 bases lay between the germline ends. CDR3 residues: CATSLGSSYEQYF. The CDR3 DNA is TGTGCCACCAGTCTAGGCAGCTCCTACGAGCAGTACTTC.

V is TRBV27 and J is TRBJ2-7, with D hard to call. CDR1 is MNHEY and CDR2 is SMNVEV in the germline V gene (reference sequence). The V gene lost 3 bases and the J gene lost 0 bases, with 12 bases spanning the gap. There are 15 residues in the CDR3. The CDR3 region is CASSFTGASSYEQYF. The CDR3 DNA follows: TGTGCCAGCAGTTTCACTGGAGCAAGCTCCTACGAGCAGTACTTC.

The CDR3 region is CASSLDSAYTGELFF. CDR3 coding DNA: TGTGCCAGTAGCCTTGATAGCGCTTACACCGGGGAGCTGTTTTTT. The gene calls are TRBV19 and TRBJ2-2; perhaps TRBD2 as D (5 bases). Germline V gives CDR1 LNHDA, CDR2 SQIVND (reference sequence). CDR3 length: 15 amino acids. V was cut by 6 bases and J by 3 bases, with 14 bases left in between.

This sequence joins TRBV11-3 and TRBJ2-2, with D perhaps TRBD2 (6 bases). The CDR3 contains 15 residues. V lost 5 bases, J lost 3 bases, and 13 bases lay in between. CDR1 and CDR2 (germline): SGHNT, YENEEA. The CDR3 spells CASSDPGGDTGELFF. The CDR3 DNA is TGTGCCAGCAGCGATCCCGGGGGAGACACCGGGGAGCTGTTTTTT.

This clone appeared once. The chain combines TRBV29-1 with TRBJ2-2; D not resolved. CDR1 and CDR2 (germline): SQVTM, ANQGSEA. The length of the CDR3 is 11 residues. Trimming took off 6 bases at V and 1 base at J, with 3 bases between the two ends. DNA for the CDR3: TGCAGCGTCAGGAACACCGGGGAGCTGTTTTTT. It specifies CSVRNTGELFF.

The chain joins TRBV10-3 to TRBJ2-1, with 8 positions matching TRBD2. Losses at the gene ends were 0 bases for V and 13 bases for J; bases not matched to a gene: 14. The CDR3 contains 16 residues. Germline CDR1 and CDR2: ENHRY and SYGVKD. CDR3 region: CAISESGGAGVIPQFF. CDR3 in DNA: TGTGCCATCAGTGAGTCGGGGGGAGCGGGAGTTATCCCCCAGTTCTTC.

The rearrangement joins TRBV7-3 to TRBJ2-3; TRBD2 matches 12 bases. Germline CDR1 reads SGHTA; CDR2 reads FQGTGA. The CDR3 is 17 residues long. With V trimmed by 2 bases and J by 6 bases, 9 bases remained unmatched. The CDR3: CASSLQGRTSGTDTQYF. The CDR3, as DNA: TGTGCCAGCAGCTTACAAGGGCGGACTAGCGGGACCGATACGCAGTATTTT.

The chain links TRBV6-5 to TRBJ1-2, with D tentatively TRBD1 (6 bases). Trimming took 4 bases from V and 6 from J, leaving 12 bases between them. There are 13 residues in the CDR3. CDR1 and CDR2 (germline): MNHEY, SVGAGI. The CDR3: CASSFTQGDGYTF. CDR3 nucleotide sequence: TGTGCCAGCAGTTTCACACAGGGAGATGGCTACACCTTC.

This clone was seen only once. V and J are TRBV19 and TRBJ2-3, with TRBD2 as a possible D gene (7 bases). The CDR3 consists of 17 residues. V was shortened by 7 bases and J by 1 base, with 21 bases between the two germline ends. Germline V lookup: CDR1 LNHDA, CDR2 SQIVND (reference sequence). Here the CDR3 reads CASNTRRGPGGTDTQYF. The CDR3 DNA is TGTGCCAGTAATACCCGGCGGGGGCCAGGGGGCACAGATACGCAGTATTTT.

The J gene is TRBJ2-5, the V gene TRBV14; TRBD2 aligns across 8 bases. The germline V gene encodes CDR1 SGHDN and CDR2 FVKESK. J was trimmed by 2 bases and V by 0 bases; bases with no gene match: 8. This CDR3 contains 17 residues. The CDR3 nucleotides read TGTGCCAGCAGCCAAGAAATTAGAGTAGCGGGACAAGAGACCCAGTACTTC. Amino acids: CASSQEIRVAGQETQYF.

The chain recombines TRBV9 with TRBJ2-7; tentatively, D is TRBD2 (5 bases). Trimming stripped 4 bases from V and 1 base from J, with 12 bases between. The CDR3 has 14 amino acids. Germline values: CDR1 SGDLS, CDR2 YYNGEE. CDR3 residues: CASSPGGPSYEQYF. The CDR3 nucleotides read TGTGCCAGCAGCCCAGGCGGGCCGTCCTACGAGCAGTACTTC.

The rearrangement uses TRBV11-2 and TRBJ2-5; 8 positions agree with TRBD1. V lost 5 bases to trimming and J lost 5 bases; unmatched junction nucleotides: 1. The CDR3 is made up of 12 amino acids. CDR1 is SGHAT and CDR2 is FQNNGV in the germline V gene. CDR3 residues: CASSRDRETQYF. As DNA, the CDR3 is TGTGCCAGCAGCCGGGACAGGGAGACCCAGTACTTC.

This chain connects TRBV5-1 to TRBJ2-1, with 14 bases lining up with TRBD2. CDR3 length: 16 amino acids. V dropped 4 bases and J dropped 7; count of bases not matched to a gene: 7. CDR1 is SGHRS and CDR2 is YFSETQ in the germline V gene. Here the CDR3 reads CASSRYGTSGSNEQFF. CDR3 bases: TGCGCCAGCAGCCGATACGGGACTAGCGGGAGTAATGAGCAGTTCTTC.

The rearrangement joins TRBV15 to TRBJ2-2; 8 nucleotides line up with TRBD1. Germline CDR1 LNHNV, CDR2 YYDKDF (reference sequence). The trim removed 2 bases at V and 6 bases at J, leaving 2 bases unmatched. This CDR3 is built from 14 residues. In nucleotides, the CDR3 is TGTGCCACCAGCAGAACAGGGGGTTCCGGGGAGCTGTTTTTT. It translates to CATSRTGGSGELFF.

This sequence joins TRBV19 and TRBJ2-1, with 11 bases identical to TRBD1. The junction had 11 bases not matched to a gene; V was cut back by 4 bases and J by 9 bases. The CDR3 has 16 residues. The germline V gene has CDR1 LNHDA and CDR2 SQIVND (reference sequence). CDR3 loop: CASSTLGQGALGEQFF. The CDR3 coding sequence is TGTGCCAGTAGTACCCTCGGACAGGGGGCGCTCGGTGAGCAGTTCTTC.